Shown below are 6 T cell receptor beta chains from a single sample sequenced in a study of shared clonotypes between healthy human individuals. Data came from immunoSEQ multiplex PCR; TCRdb stores just in-frame clones and leaves some out. The repertoire holds 470,000 or so clones, with about 78% as singletons. Sequencing was performed on PBMCs. These receptor sequences come from a woman in her thirties or forties in good health. Some clones in this sample may be carry-over from other donors' samples.

In DNA form, the CDR3 reads TGTGCCAGCAGCTTAGCGCCTAGCGGGGCCTACAATGAGCAGTTCTTC. As protein: CASSLAPSGAYNEQFF. The chain is built from TRBV7-6 and TRBJ2-1; 9 bases line up with TRBD2. V lost 0 bases, J lost 2 bases, and 2 bases stayed unmatched. This CDR3 has 16 residues. Germline V lookup: CDR1 SGHVS, CDR2 FNYEAQ.

In its sample, this clone was seen a few times. The chain carries TRBV11-2 and TRBJ2-2; TRBD1 might be the D (6 bases). The CDR3 loop spans 15 amino acids. Germline CDR1 is SGHAT and CDR2 is FQNNGV. V dropped 4 bases and J dropped 4 bases, with 13 bases sitting between them. DNA for the CDR3: TGTGCCAGCAGCTCCGGACAGAGAAGCACCGGGGAGCTGTTTTTT. As protein: CASSSGQRSTGELFF.

The V call is TRBV19, the J call TRBJ2-3; 8 nucleotides match TRBD2. V lost 4 bases and J lost 6; bases outside the gene matches: 6. This CDR3 comprises 14 residues. In germline, CDR1 is LNHDA, CDR2 SQIVND (reference sequence). This CDR3 reads CASSTPGLADTQYF. As DNA, the CDR3 is TGTGCCAGTAGTACTCCAGGACTAGCTGATACGCAGTATTTT.

V usage is TRBV5-1 and J usage is TRBJ2-7, with D possibly being TRBD2 (7 bases). This CDR3 contains 14 residues. V shed 2 bases and J shed 7 bases, with 16 bases lying between them. CDR1 is SGHRS, CDR2 YFSETQ, per germline. CDR3 sequence reads: CASSLQGRGGEQYF. The CDR3 nucleotides read TGCGCCAGCAGCTTACAGGGAAGGGGAGGGGAGCAGTACTTC. The entire variable domain, with the rest obtained from reference TRBV5-1 and TRBJ2-7, is as follows: KAGVTQTPRYLIKTRGQQVTLSCSPISGHRSVSWYQQTPGQGLQFLFEYFSETQRNKGNFPGRFSGRQFSNSRSEMNVSTLELGDSALYLCASSLQGRGGEQYFGPGTRLTVT.

This clone occurred a few times. The chain joins TRBV6-1 to TRBJ2-7; 12 nucleotides match TRBD2. CDR3 length: 15 amino acids. V trimming: 4 bases; J trimming: 3 bases; junction bases outside the gene matches: 4. The germline V gene has CDR1 MNHNS and CDR2 SASEGT. CDR3 loop: CASSVTSGRLYEQYF. DNA for the CDR3: TGTGCCAGCAGTGTAACTAGCGGGAGGCTCTACGAGCAGTACTTC.

The J gene is TRBJ2-7, the V gene TRBV25-1; TRBD2 matches at 8 bases. V dropped 2 bases and J dropped 4; count of bases not matched to a gene: 4. Germline V gives CDR1 MGHDK, CDR2 SYGVNS. The CDR3 sequence is 14 residues long. DNA of the CDR3: TGTGCCAGCAGTGAAACGGGAGGGCCGTACGAGCAGTACTTC. This sequence encodes CASSETGGPYEQYF.